Below, 27 T cell receptor beta chains from the same sample are listed, as sequenced in a study of T cells expressing NK-cell markers. TCRdb re-called the 5' RACE reads and catalogs CDR3 proteins one per entry, DNA excluded. The specimen's table records some 450,000 distinct CDR3 sequences. The sample comprised blood T cells: a sorted CD56 or NKG2C T cell subset, CD4+ or CD8+ T cells, or bulk PBMC T cells (not recorded which). These receptor sequences come from a woman between 18 and 69 years old in good health.

The chain joins TRBV20-1 to TRBJ2-3; the TCRdb D gene call, TRBD1, has no DNA to confirm it. The germline CDR1 and CDR2 sequences are DFQATT and SNEGSKA (reference sequence). CDR3 length: 15 residues. This CDR3 reads CSARDPVRATDTQYF.

The CDR3 here is CASSPEKGQVSYNEQFF. This sequence joins TRBV5-1 and TRBJ2-1; TCRdb's assignment of TRBD1 cannot be checked, as there is no DNA. CDR3 length equals 17 residues. CDR1 is SGHRS, CDR2 YFSETQ, per germline.

The V gene is TRBV4-3, the J gene TRBJ2-7; TCRdb's D gene call, TRBD2, goes unchecked for lack of DNA. The CDR3 loop spans 16 amino acids. CDR1 and CDR2 from the germline V gene are LGHNA and YSLEER. CDR3 sequence reads: CASSQDLAGGSYEQYF.

The J gene is TRBJ1-1, the V gene TRBV12-3 or TRBV12-4. This CDR3 contains 14 residues. The CDR3 region is CASSLGIVNTEAFF.

The chain combines TRBV5-1 with TRBJ1-1; the TCRdb call, TRBD1, lacks DNA for checking. The CDR3 is 15 residues long. Germline lookup yields CDR1 SGHRS and CDR2 YFSETQ. The CDR3 sequence: CASSLGQAGNTEAFF.

The chain couples TRBV5-1 to TRBJ1-3. The CDR3 sequence is 14 residues long. Looked up from germline, CDR1 is SGHRS and CDR2 is YFSETQ. CDR3 in amino acids: CASSSELSGNTIYF.

This chain uses TRBV20-1 with TRBJ1-1; the TCRdb D gene call, TRBD1, has no DNA to confirm it. This CDR3 comprises 12 residues. Looked up from germline, CDR1 is DFQATT and CDR2 is SNEGSKA (reference sequence). CDR3 region: CSARALGRAAFF.

This sequence joins TRBV6-1 and TRBJ1-5; TCRdb proposes TRBD1, but this gene call is untestable without DNA. From germline, CDR1 is MNHNS and CDR2 SASEGT. The length of the CDR3 is 13 residues. The CDR3 loop is CASRTGSTQPQHF.

The chain carries TRBV28 and TRBJ2-1; TCRdb outputs TRBD1, but without DNA this stays unchecked. Per germline, CDR1 MDHEN and CDR2 SYDVKM. This CDR3 contains 13 residues. CDR3 region: CASSFIGAGEQFF.

V and J are TRBV23-1 and TRBJ2-1; TCRdb gives TRBD2 as the D gene, but with no DNA this cannot be confirmed. TRBV23-1 is treated as an ORF (open reading frame) with a function not yet certain. This CDR3 is built from 12 residues. CDR3 in amino acids: CASSQSRDWLLF.

The chain links TRBV5-5 to TRBJ2-3; with no DNA, the TCRdb D assignment of TRBD1 cannot be verified. The length of the CDR3 is 15 residues. Germline CDR1 reads SGHKS; CDR2 reads YYEKEE (reference sequence). The CDR3 region is CASSLGGGEADTQYF.

The chain carries TRBV29-1 and TRBJ2-1; TCRdb calls TRBD2, which cannot be checked without DNA. Per the germline V gene, CDR1 is SQVTM and CDR2 is ANQGSEA. The CDR3 extends over 15 amino acids. CDR3 in amino acids: CSVGSGSYGSYEQFF.

The gene calls are TRBV9 and TRBJ2-2; TCRdb's D call of TRBD1 is untestable without DNA. The CDR3 length is 12 residues. Germline CDR1 is SGDLS and CDR2 is YYNGEE. CDR3 sequence reads: CASTGAHGELFF.

The rearrangement links TRBV11-2 to TRBJ2-1; TCRdb gives TRBD2 as the D gene, but with no DNA this cannot be confirmed. The CDR3 covers 16 residues. From germline, CDR1 is SGHAT and CDR2 FQNNGV. This CDR3 reads CASSLEVQREGLEQFF.

The V gene is TRBV20-1, the J gene TRBJ2-3; TCRdb picks TRBD2, but there is no DNA to check that call. Germline V CDR1 and CDR2: DFQATT, SNEGSKA (reference sequence). The CDR3 extends over 14 amino acids. CDR3 sequence reads: CSATRASGTDTQYF.

The chain recombines TRBV3-1 with TRBJ2-5; TCRdb's assignment of TRBD2 cannot be checked, as there is no DNA. This CDR3 has 16 amino acids. From germline, CDR1 is LGHDT and CDR2 YNNKEL (reference sequence). CDR3 protein: CASSRRSSSDQETQYF.

The chain carries TRBV12-3 or TRBV12-4 and TRBJ1-2. The CDR3 runs to 14 residues. CDR3 amino acids: CASSLESEFYGYTF.

The chain uses TRBV12-3 or TRBV12-4 and TRBJ2-5; TCRdb names TRBD1, which stays unverified in the absence of DNA. This CDR3 has 13 amino acids. CDR3: CASSGGAVETQYF.

V and J are TRBV19 and TRBJ2-2. The length of the CDR3 is 15 residues. Germline V gives CDR1 LNHDA, CDR2 SQIVND (reference sequence). CDR3 loop: CASSTSLWNTGELFF.

V gene TRBV3-1 combines with J gene TRBJ2-1; without DNA, the TCRdb call of TRBD2 cannot be checked. Germline lookup yields CDR1 LGHDT and CDR2 YNNKEL (reference sequence). The CDR3 is 17 residues long. The chain's CDR3 is CASSLDIAGKAGEEQFF.

The chain is built from TRBV3-1 and TRBJ2-2; TCRdb outputs TRBD2, but without DNA this stays unchecked. CDR3 length: 18 residues. Germline CDR1 is LGHDT and CDR2 is YNNKEL (reference sequence). CDR3 sequence: CASSRGLAGEARGGELFF.

The chain joins TRBV29-1 to TRBJ1-2; TCRdb indicates TRBD1, and absent DNA this call remains unverified. CDR1 and CDR2 from the germline V gene are SQVTM and ANQGSEA. The CDR3 covers 17 residues. The CDR3 loop reads CSVEHKGGHYPNYGYTF.

The chain is built from TRBV2 and TRBJ1-2; TCRdb's assignment of TRBD1 cannot be checked, as there is no DNA. The CDR3 contains 14 residues. Germline loops: CDR1 SNHLY, CDR2 FYNNEI. CDR3 loop: CASSPQGQGNGYTF.

The chain links TRBV30 to TRBJ2-7. CDR3 length equals 12 residues. The germline V gene encodes CDR1 GTSNPN and CDR2 SVGIG (reference sequence). CDR3 in amino acids: CAWSVRLYEQYF.

V gene TRBV7-2 combines with J gene TRBJ2-7; TCRdb outputs TRBD2, but without DNA this stays unchecked. CDR1 and CDR2 (germline): SGHTA, FQGNSA. CDR3 length: 17 residues. CDR3 region: CASSLVVGGRAANEQYF. Together with reference TRBV7-2 and TRBJ2-7, the CDR3 gives the full variable domain: GAGVSQSPSNKVTEKGKDVELRCDPISGHTALYWYRQSLGQGLEFLIYFQGNSAPDKSGLPSDRFSAERTGGSVSTLTIQRTQQEDSAVYLCASSLVVGGRAANEQYFGPGTRLTVT.

This rearrangement joins TRBV18 to TRBJ2-4; TCRdb's assignment of TRBD1 cannot be checked, as there is no DNA. The CDR3 sequence is 15 residues long. Germline V lookup: CDR1 KGHSH, CDR2 LQKENI. The CDR3 reads CASSQQGALTNIQYF. Looking up the rest from reference TRBV18 and TRBJ2-4 gives the full variable domain: NAGVMQNPRHLVRRRGQEARLRCSPMKGHSHVYWYRQLPEEGLKFMVYLQKENIIDESGMPKERFSAEFPKEGPSILRIQQVVRGDSAAYFCASSQQGALTNIQYFGAGTRLSVL.

V and J are TRBV6-1 and TRBJ2-7; TCRdb selects TRBD2, and the lack of DNA leaves this call unchecked. The CDR3 is made up of 15 amino acids. Germline V gene data show CDR1 as MNHNS and CDR2 as SASEGT. The CDR3: CASRDGLAGSYEQYF.